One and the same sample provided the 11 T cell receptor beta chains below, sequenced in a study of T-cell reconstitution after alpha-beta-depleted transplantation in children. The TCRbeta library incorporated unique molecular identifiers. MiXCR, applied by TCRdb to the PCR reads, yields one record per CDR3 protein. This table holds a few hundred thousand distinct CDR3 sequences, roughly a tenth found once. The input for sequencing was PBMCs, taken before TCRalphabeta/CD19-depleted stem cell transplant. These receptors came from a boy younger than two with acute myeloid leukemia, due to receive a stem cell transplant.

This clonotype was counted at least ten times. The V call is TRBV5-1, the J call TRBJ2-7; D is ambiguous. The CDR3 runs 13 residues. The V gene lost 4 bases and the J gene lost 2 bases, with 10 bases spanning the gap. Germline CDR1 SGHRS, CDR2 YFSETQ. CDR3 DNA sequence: TGCGCCAGCAGCCTGAATGGAGCCTACGAGCAGTACTTC. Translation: CASSLNGAYEQYF.

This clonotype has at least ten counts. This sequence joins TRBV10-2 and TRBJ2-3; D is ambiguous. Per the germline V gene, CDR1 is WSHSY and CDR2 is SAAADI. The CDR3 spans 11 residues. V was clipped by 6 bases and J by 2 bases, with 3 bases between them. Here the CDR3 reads CASRDTDTQYF. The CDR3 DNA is TGCGCCAGCAGGGACACAGATACGCAGTATTTT.

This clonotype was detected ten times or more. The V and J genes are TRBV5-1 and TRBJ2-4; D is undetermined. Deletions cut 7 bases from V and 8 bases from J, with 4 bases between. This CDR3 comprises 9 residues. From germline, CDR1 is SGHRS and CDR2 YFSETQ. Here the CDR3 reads CASLHIQYF. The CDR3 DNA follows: TGCGCCAGCTTGCACATTCAGTACTTC.

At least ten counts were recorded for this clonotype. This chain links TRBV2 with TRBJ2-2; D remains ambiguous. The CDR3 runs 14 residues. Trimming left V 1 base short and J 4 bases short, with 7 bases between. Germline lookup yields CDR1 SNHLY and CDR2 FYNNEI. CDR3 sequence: CASSEDGFTGELFF. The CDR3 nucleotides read TGTGCCAGCAGTGAAGATGGGTTCACCGGGGAGCTGTTTTTT.

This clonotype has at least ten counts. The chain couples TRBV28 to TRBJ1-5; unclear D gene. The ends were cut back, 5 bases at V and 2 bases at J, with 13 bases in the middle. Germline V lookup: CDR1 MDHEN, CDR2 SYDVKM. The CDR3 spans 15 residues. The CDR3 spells CASSQAEIGNQPQHF. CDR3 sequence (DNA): TGTGCCAGCAGTCAAGCGGAAATCGGCAATCAGCCCCAGCATTTT.

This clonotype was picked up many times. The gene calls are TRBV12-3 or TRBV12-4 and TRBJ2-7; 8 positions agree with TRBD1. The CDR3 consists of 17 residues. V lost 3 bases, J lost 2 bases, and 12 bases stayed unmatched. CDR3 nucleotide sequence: TGTGCCAGCAGTTTCGCTTACTTCCAGGGGGCAGCCTACGAGCAGTACTTC. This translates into CASSFAYFQGAAYEQYF.

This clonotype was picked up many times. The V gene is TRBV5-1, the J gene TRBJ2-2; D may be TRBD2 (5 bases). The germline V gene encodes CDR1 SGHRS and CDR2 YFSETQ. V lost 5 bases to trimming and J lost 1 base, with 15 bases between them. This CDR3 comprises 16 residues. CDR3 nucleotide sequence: TGCGCCAGCAGAGCAAGAAAGAGGGAGAACACCGGGGAGCTGTTTTTT. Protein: CASRARKRENTGELFF. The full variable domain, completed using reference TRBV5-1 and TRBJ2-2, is KAGVTQTPRYLIKTRGQQVTLSCSPISGHRSVSWYQQTPGQGLQFLFEYFSETQRNKGNFPGRFSGRQFSNSRSEMNVSTLELGDSALYLCASRARKRENTGELFFGEGSRLTVL.

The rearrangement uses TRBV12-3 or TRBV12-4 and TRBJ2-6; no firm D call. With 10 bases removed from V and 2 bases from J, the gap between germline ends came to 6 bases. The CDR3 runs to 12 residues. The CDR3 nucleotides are TGTGCCACCTCGGCTGGGGCCAACGTCCTGACTTTC. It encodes CATSAGANVLTF.

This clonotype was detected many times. CDR3 sequence (DNA): TGTGCCAGCAGCTTAGCGGACCCTCCGGTTCAGTACTTC. It yields the protein CASSLADPPVQYF. This chain connects TRBV7-9 to TRBJ2-4; D uncertain. Germline V gene sequence: CDR1 SEHNR, CDR2 FQNEAQ (reference sequence). CDR3 size: 13 residues. The V and J ends lost 0 bases and 11 bases respectively, with 11 bases between them.

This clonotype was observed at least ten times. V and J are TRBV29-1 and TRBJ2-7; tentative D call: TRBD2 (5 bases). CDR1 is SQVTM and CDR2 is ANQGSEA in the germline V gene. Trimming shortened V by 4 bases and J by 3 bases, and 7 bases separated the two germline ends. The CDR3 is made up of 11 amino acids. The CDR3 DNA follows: TGCAGCGTTGTGGAGGTCTACGAGCAGTACTTC. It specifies CSVVEVYEQYF.

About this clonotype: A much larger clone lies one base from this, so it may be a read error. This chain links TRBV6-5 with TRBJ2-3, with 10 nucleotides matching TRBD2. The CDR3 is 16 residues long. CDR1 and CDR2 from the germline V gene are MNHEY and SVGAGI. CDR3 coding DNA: TGTGCCGGCAGTTTCCCTCTAGCGGGAGGCACAGATACGCAGTATTTT. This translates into CAGSFPLAGGTDTQYF.